These 14 T cell receptor beta chains originate from one sample sequenced in a study of blood T cells in healthy people across ages. With a J-beta primer mix and a sample-barcoded 5' primer, a second PCR ran 7 to 11 cycles. One entry per CDR3 protein, called by TCRdb with MiXCR from the 5' RACE reads. The sample lists 750,000 to 1,000,000 distinct CDR3 sequences, just under 30% seen once, with about 10% in the top ten. These same records also appear under a second study, on T cells of mothers and their children.

The sequenced material came from blood. The receptors stem from a woman aged 40 to 55 in good health.

In the case of this clonotype: A junction end diverges from the germline sequence, so it may reflect a read error. The chain employs TRBV18 and TRBJ2-7, with TRBD1 identical over 7 bases. This CDR3 region has 14 residues. CDR1 is KGHSH and CDR2 is LQKENI in the germline V gene. The CDR3 DNA reads TGTGCCGGCTCGCCGGGACAGAGAGCCTACGAGCAGTACTTC. Amino acids: CAGSPGQRAYEQYF.

The CDR3 loop reads CASSKNRLSGLMNTEAFF. The DNA for the CDR3 is TGTGCCAGCAGCAAAAACAGGCTCTCAGGACTGATGAACACTGAAGCTTTCTTT. This chain joins TRBV5-8 and TRBJ1-1; tentative D call: TRBD1 (5 bases). CDR1 and CDR2 from the germline V gene are SGHTS and YDEGEE. V was clipped by 4 bases and J by 0 bases, with 22 bases between them. This CDR3 has 18 residues.

Turning to this clonotype: Possible read error: a much larger clone is one base away. V gene TRBV4-1 combines with J gene TRBJ1-4, with a weak D call TRBD1 (5 bases). Trimming stripped 0 bases from V and 11 bases from J, with 16 bases between. Germline CDR1 is MGHRA and CDR2 is YSYEKL. The CDR3 covers 15 residues. The chain's CDR3 is CASSQDKGSYWKLFF. CDR3 sequence (DNA): TGCGCCAGCAGCCAAGACAAGGGGAGCTATTGGAAACTGTTTTTT.

This clonotype has a handful of counts. A much larger clonotype is one base distant, so this may be a read error. The chain recombines TRBV6-5 with TRBJ2-7; 8 bases match TRBD1. Germline trimming cut 5 bases from V and 3 bases from J; bases unmatched to any gene: 9. Germline-derived CDR1 and CDR2 are MNHEY and SVGAGI. This CDR3 has 15 amino acids. The CDR3 reads CASSPSGQGCYEQYF. The CDR3, as DNA: TGTGCCAGCAGTCCCAGCGGACAGGGATGCTACGAGCAGTACTTC.

Only a few counts were recorded for this clonotype. The rearrangement joins TRBV20-1 to TRBJ2-1, with 9 bases aligning to TRBD2. CDR1 is DFQATT and CDR2 is SNEGSKA in the germline V gene (reference sequence). This CDR3 has 14 residues. Germline trimming cut 6 bases from V and 2 bases from J; bases unmatched to any gene: 5. The CDR3 is CSAMSGGPYNEQFF. DNA for the CDR3: TGCAGTGCGATGAGCGGGGGGCCCTACAATGAGCAGTTCTTC.

This clonotype was observed a few times. The chain combines TRBV7-3 with TRBJ2-1, with D hard to call. V lost 0 bases and J 6 bases, leaving 15 bases between the germline ends. CDR1 and CDR2 from the germline V gene are SGHTA and FQGTGA. The CDR3 consists of 16 residues. The CDR3 DNA reads TGTGCCAGCAGCTTAACGTGGGATGGTTTAGTCAATGAGCAGTTCTTC. Its protein is CASSLTWDGLVNEQFF.

The rearrangement links TRBV12-3 or TRBV12-4 to TRBJ1-1; no clear D gene. V lost 3 bases and J 11 bases, leaving 13 bases between the germline ends. This CDR3 comprises 12 residues. The CDR3 nucleotides read TGTGCCAGCAGTTTCCCTAAGATGGGGGCTTTCTTT. Amino acid sequence: CASSFPKMGAFF.

This chain joins TRBV5-1 and TRBJ2-1, with D tentatively TRBD1 or TRBD2 (5 bases each). The ends were cut back, 9 bases at V and 5 bases at J, with 18 bases in the middle. The CDR3 runs 14 residues. Germline V lookup: CDR1 SGHRS, CDR2 YFSETQ. The CDR3 loop is CATHRGSFNNEQFF. CDR3 bases: TGCGCCACACACCGGGGCAGTTTTAACAATGAGCAGTTCTTC.

This rearrangement joins TRBV5-1 to TRBJ2-5, with a possible D match to TRBD2 (6 bases). Germline CDR1 reads SGHRS; CDR2 reads YFSETQ. Trimming pared 0 bases from V and 11 bases from J, leaving 17 bases between. The CDR3 runs 14 residues. This CDR3 is CASSLESGYNGQYF. CDR3 nucleotides: TGCGCCAGCAGCTTGGAGAGCGGGTACAATGGGCAGTACTTC. Looking up the rest from reference TRBV5-1 and TRBJ2-5 gives the full variable domain: KAGVTQTPRYLIKTRGQQVTLSCSPISGHRSVSWYQQTPGQGLQFLFEYFSETQRNKGNFPGRFSGRQFSNSRSEMNVSTLELGDSALYLCASSLESGYNGQYFGPGTRLLVL.

This clonotype appeared a few times. The chain has TRBV7-9 and TRBJ1-5; no firm D call. Germline CDR1 and CDR2: SEHNR and FQNEAQ (reference sequence). Trimming shortened V by 3 bases and J by 3 bases, and 15 bases separated the two germline ends. There are 16 residues in the CDR3. DNA for the CDR3: TGTGCCAGCAGCTTTCGGATCACAGAAACCAATCAGCCCCAGCATTTT. Translation: CASSFRITETNQPQHF.

This clonotype was seen only a few times. The rearrangement uses TRBV5-8 and TRBJ2-3, with 11 bases lining up with TRBD2. Germline V gene sequence: CDR1 SGHTS, CDR2 YDEGEE. This CDR3 has 16 residues. After removal of 0 bases from V and 5 bases from J, the junction contained 5 bases not matched to a gene. CDR3 sequence reads: CASSLGLAGYRDTQYF. CDR3 nucleotide sequence: TGTGCCAGCAGCTTGGGACTAGCGGGGTACAGAGATACGCAGTATTTT.

Comment on this clonotype: The junction departs from the called germline gene at one end, perhaps through a read error. This chain uses TRBV7-2 with TRBJ2-5; 11 nucleotides match TRBD2. The CDR3 totals 15 residues. The germline gives CDR1 SGHTA, CDR2 FQGNSA. CDR3 amino acids: CAGSLAGGPRLAQYF. CDR3 coding DNA: TGTGCCGGCAGCCTAGCGGGGGGCCCTCGATTGGCCCAGTACTTC.

The chain employs TRBV6-6 and TRBJ2-1, with 11 bases fitting TRBD2. Germline V lookup: CDR1 MNHNY, CDR2 SVGAGI (reference sequence). The V segment lost 2 bases and the J segment 7 bases; nucleotides outside the gene matches: 10. The CDR3 spans 17 residues. The CDR3 DNA reads TGTGCCAGCAGTTACGGGACTAGCGGAGTGCGGGAGAATGAGCAGTTCTTC. This sequence encodes CASSYGTSGVRENEQFF.

This clonotype was recorded a few times. This chain uses TRBV28 with TRBJ2-7; the D call may be TRBD1 or TRBD2 (6 bases each). The CDR3 has 13 amino acids. From germline, CDR1 is MDHEN and CDR2 SYDVKM. V was shortened by 7 bases and J by 7 bases, with 17 bases between the two germline ends. The CDR3 protein is CASTSLGAGEQYF. The CDR3 nucleotides are TGTGCCAGCACCTCCCTGGGGGCGGGGGAGCAGTACTTC.